This T cell receptor (beta chain) emerged from a study of blood T cell repertoires in COVID-19. Study information: There were acute and convalescent COVID-19 samples, and they came from the United States, Italy and Spain. Sources were T cells, B-cell-depleted T cells, or PBMCs; the material itself was cDNA or gDNA.

In the source study's methods: Estimated nucleated cell counts came from reference gene primer amplification. The method was immunoSEQ multiplex PCR; TCRdb's version includes in-frame clones alone and lacks a portion of them. V and J calls and clone size are copied from that table; D and trimming were computed from the DNA. This table has around 170,000 clones, roughly nine tenths appearing once. The CDR3 sequence is 12 residues long. V was cut by 4 bases and J by 8 bases, with 9 bases left in between. The germline V gene encodes CDR1 LNHDA and CDR2 SQIVND (reference sequence). This chain links TRBV19 with TRBJ2-1; D perhaps matches TRBD1 (5 bases). The TCR sequence derives from a man aged 55 to 70 with acute or convalescent COVID-19. The material sequenced was peripheral blood. The CDR3 nucleotides read TGTGCCAGTAGTAACCAGGGCCATGAGCAGTTCTTC. Protein: CASSNQGHEQFF. The complete variable domain, with remaining parts taken from reference TRBV19 and TRBJ2-1, reads DGGITQSPKYLFRKEGQNVTLSCEQNLNHDAMYWYRQDPGQGLRLIYYSQIVNDFQKGDIAEGYSVSREKKESFPLTVTSAQKNPTAFYLCASSNQGHEQFFGPGTRLTVL.